The present TCR beta chain was sequenced within a study of T cell clonality in common variable immunodeficiency. Whole-study results and caveats: Reportedly, TCR beta sequences from common variable immunodeficiency showed fewer deletions and N-nucleotide insertions.

The assay was immunoSEQ multiplex PCR, and TCRdb's table has in-frame clones only and misses some. The sample yields just over 15,000 clones, without any singletons. This clone turned up a few times. What it binds is unknown. The CDR3 end lies 3 residues beyond the end of the read and is filled in from the germline J gene. CDR1 KGHSH and CDR2 LQKENI come from the germline V gene. CDR3 length: 16 residues. The V end was cut by 6 bases, the J end by 5 bases, with 22 bases between. Material: peripheral blood mononuclear cells. The TCR comes from a human donor with common variable immunodeficiency. The rearrangement joins TRBV18 to TRBJ2-5; perhaps TRBD2 as D (6 bases). The CDR3 loop reads CASSRLGSGGRETQYF. The sequenced CDR3 bases are TGTGCCAGCTCTAGACTCGGGTCCGGGGGACGTGAGACC.